The 14 T cell receptor beta chains listed next were all sequenced from one sample in a study of radiation and T cells in renal cell carcinoma. Using immunoSEQ multiplex PCR, the repertoire was profiled, and TCRdb retains in-frame clones only, with some absent. The top ten clones hold 14% of a sample with 7,500 to 10,000 clones, roughly 67% of them seen once. Regarding treatment: treatment-naive control, cytoreductive nephrectomy. The source material was tumor tissue, sampled from a patient whose treatment was nephrectomy without radiotherapy. Receptors were obtained from a man aged 60 to 69 with renal cell carcinoma.

The chain combines TRBV19 with TRBJ1-2, with D unresolved. Germline V gene data show CDR1 as LNHDA and CDR2 as SQIVND (reference sequence). The CDR3 is 15 residues long. Deletions cut 2 bases from V and 0 bases from J, with 10 bases between. The CDR3 nucleotides are TGTGCCAGTAGTATATCTTGGAATTCTAACTATGGCTACACCTTC. Translated, it gives CASSISWNSNYGYTF.

This clone is medium-sized by share. CDR3 DNA: TGTGCCAGCAGTCCTCTTTGGGGTCAGAGAATCTACGAGCAGTACTTC. This translates into CASSPLWGQRIYEQYF. The rearrangement links TRBV27 to TRBJ2-7; D is ambiguous. The CDR3 consists of 16 residues. From germline, CDR1 is MNHEY and CDR2 SMNVEV (reference sequence). Trimming removed 5 bases at V and 3 bases at J, with 20 bases between.

The V gene is TRBV19, the J gene TRBJ2-1, with TRBD1 as a possible D gene (6 bases). CDR3 size: 16 residues. With 5 bases removed from V and 2 bases from J, the gap between germline ends came to 16 bases. CDR1 and CDR2 from the germline V gene are LNHDA and SQIVND (reference sequence). CDR3 in DNA: TGTGCCAGTAGTGTTACAACTAGGGGGACCTACAATGAGCAGTTCTTC. It encodes CASSVTTRGTYNEQFF.

The chain uses TRBV30 and TRBJ1-2, with TRBD1 matching 8 bases. CDR1 and CDR2 (germline): GTSNPN, SVGIG (reference sequence). This CDR3 contains 14 residues. Trimming cost V 4 bases and J 8 bases; bases outside gene matches: 12. CDR3 amino acids: CAWTSTGGGRGYTF. The CDR3 bases are TGTGCCTGGACCTCCACAGGGGGAGGTAGGGGCTACACCTTC.

The chain links TRBV11-2 to TRBJ1-1, with no clear D. There are 14 residues in the CDR3. CDR1 and CDR2 from the germline V gene are SGHAT and FQNNGV. Trimming shortened V by 5 bases and J by 3 bases, and 13 bases separated the two germline ends. The CDR3 is CASSTDGSYTEAFF. Written as DNA, the CDR3 is TGTGCCAGCAGCACGGACGGATCCTACACTGAAGCTTTCTTT.

The sample holds one count of this clone. CDR3 DNA: TGTGCCAGTAGTTCCAGGGTGAGCACTGAAGCTTTCTTT. It encodes CASSSRVSTEAFF. This chain connects TRBV19 to TRBJ1-1, with D tentatively TRBD1 (5 bases). The V and J ends lost 5 bases and 4 bases respectively, with 11 bases between them. The V gene's germline CDR1 is LNHDA and CDR2 SQIVND (reference sequence). The CDR3 has 13 amino acids.

This chain connects TRBV4-1 to TRBJ2-7; TRBD2 aligns across 9 bases. Losses at the gene ends were 4 bases for V and 2 bases for J; bases not matched to a gene: 9. This CDR3 has 16 amino acids. Germline CDR1 MGHRA, CDR2 YSYEKL. DNA of the CDR3: TGCGCCAGCAGCCTCACGGCGGGGGGGCCGACCTACGAGCAGTACTTC. Its translation: CASSLTAGGPTYEQYF.

This clone was counted between two and nine times. The gene calls are TRBV4-2 and TRBJ1-1; unclear D gene. CDR1 and CDR2 from the germline V gene are LGHNA and YNFKEQ. This CDR3 has 15 amino acids. With 4 bases removed from V and 2 bases from J, the gap between germline ends came to 14 bases. The CDR3 region is CASSRGSGGNTEAFF. CDR3 DNA: TGTGCCAGCAGCCGAGGGAGCGGCGGAAACACTGAAGCTTTCTTT.

The chain links TRBV7-9 to TRBJ1-2; 7 bases fit TRBD1. Per the germline V gene, CDR1 is SEHNR and CDR2 is FQNEAQ (reference sequence). V lost 1 base, J lost 8 bases, and 7 bases stayed unmatched. The CDR3 length is 14 residues. The CDR3 reads CASSLDRGKEGYTF. The CDR3, as DNA: TGTGCCAGCAGCTTAGACAGGGGCAAGGAGGGCTACACCTTC. The variable domain in full, with the rest retrieved from reference TRBV7-9 and TRBJ1-2, is DTGVSQNPRHKITKRGQNVTFRCDPISEHNRLYWYRQTLGQGPEFLTYFQNEAQLEKSRLLSDRFSAERPKGSFSTLEIQRTEQGDSAMYLCASSLDRGKEGYTFGSGTRLTVV.

This chain joins TRBV6-5 and TRBJ1-4; D ambiguous. Germline V gene data show CDR1 as MNHEY and CDR2 as SVGAGI. The CDR3 covers 14 residues. V was trimmed by 0 bases and J by 3 bases, leaving 5 bases between them. DNA of the CDR3: TGTGCCAGCAGTTACTCAACAGCTAATGAAAAACTGTTTTTT. Residues: CASSYSTANEKLFF.

The V call is TRBV4-2, the J call TRBJ1-1; perhaps TRBD1 as D (6 bases). Trimming took 6 bases from V and 6 from J, leaving 20 bases between them. The CDR3 totals 15 residues. Germline V gene lookup returns CDR1 LGHNA and CDR2 YNFKEQ. The CDR3 region is CASRLGGATLAEAFF. CDR3 DNA: TGTGCCAGCAGACTAGGGGGGGCAACTCTGGCTGAAGCTTTCTTT.

The V and J genes are TRBV6-5 and TRBJ1-1, with TRBD1 as a possible D gene (6 bases). The V gene's germline CDR1 is MNHEY and CDR2 SVGAGI. The CDR3 length is 12 residues. V lost 5 bases, J lost 6 bases, and 10 bases lay in between. The CDR3 reads CASSTPGAEAFF. The CDR3, as DNA: TGTGCCAGCAGTACGCCAGGGGCTGAAGCTTTCTTT.

This clone is categorized as large. The chain carries TRBV27 and TRBJ2-1; 10 bases align to TRBD1. Germline V gene sequence: CDR1 MNHEY, CDR2 SMNVEV (reference sequence). The CDR3 has 16 residues. Germline trimming cut 7 bases from V and 2 bases from J; bases unmatched to any gene: 8. The CDR3 protein is CASTTRGQGTYNEQFF. In DNA, the CDR3 is TGTGCCAGCACCACACGGGGACAGGGGACCTACAATGAGCAGTTCTTC.

By share, this clone ranks as large. The J gene is TRBJ2-5, the V gene TRBV9; weak D call: TRBD1 (5 bases). Trimming took 4 bases from V and 0 from J, leaving 10 bases between them. Germline V gives CDR1 SGDLS, CDR2 YYNGEE. The CDR3 spans 14 residues. CDR3 sequence: CASSLDMNQETQYF. CDR3 DNA sequence: TGTGCCAGCAGCTTGGACATGAACCAAGAGACCCAGTACTTC.